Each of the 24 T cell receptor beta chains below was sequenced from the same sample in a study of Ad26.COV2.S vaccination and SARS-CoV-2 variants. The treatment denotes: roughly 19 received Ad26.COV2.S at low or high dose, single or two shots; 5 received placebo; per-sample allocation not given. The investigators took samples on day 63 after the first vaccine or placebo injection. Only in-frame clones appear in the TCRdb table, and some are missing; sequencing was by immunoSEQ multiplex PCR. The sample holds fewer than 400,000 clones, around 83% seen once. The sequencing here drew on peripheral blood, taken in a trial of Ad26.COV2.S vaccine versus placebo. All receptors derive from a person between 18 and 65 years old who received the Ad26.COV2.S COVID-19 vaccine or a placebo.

In DNA form, the CDR3 reads TGTGCCAGCAGTTTCACGGGAGGCAATCAGCCCCAGCATTTT. As protein: CASSFTGGNQPQHF. This chain uses TRBV6-2 or TRBV6-3 with TRBJ1-5; D gene ambiguous. The CDR3 is 14 residues long. V was clipped by 4 bases and J by 2 bases, with 9 bases between them. Germline V CDR1 and CDR2: MNHEY, SVGEGT.

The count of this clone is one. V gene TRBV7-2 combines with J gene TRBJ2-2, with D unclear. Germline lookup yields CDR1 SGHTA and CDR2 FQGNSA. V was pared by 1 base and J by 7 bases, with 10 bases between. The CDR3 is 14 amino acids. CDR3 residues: CASSLVESHGELFF. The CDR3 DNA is TGTGCCAGCAGCTTAGTAGAGAGCCACGGGGAGCTGTTTTTT.

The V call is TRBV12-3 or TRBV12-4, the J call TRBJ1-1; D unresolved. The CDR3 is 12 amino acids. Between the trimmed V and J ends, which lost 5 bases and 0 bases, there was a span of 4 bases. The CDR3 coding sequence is TGTGCCAGCAGTCCCATGAACACTGAAGCTTTCTTT. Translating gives CASSPMNTEAFF.

In DNA form, the CDR3 reads TGTGCCAGCAGGGGGAGCTACGAGCAGTACTTC. Translating gives CASRGSYEQYF. V usage is TRBV6-5 and J usage is TRBJ2-7, with a possible D match to TRBD2 (5 bases). V was cut by 6 bases and J by 3 bases, with 6 bases left in between. This CDR3 contains 11 residues. Germline CDR1 MNHEY, CDR2 SVGAGI.

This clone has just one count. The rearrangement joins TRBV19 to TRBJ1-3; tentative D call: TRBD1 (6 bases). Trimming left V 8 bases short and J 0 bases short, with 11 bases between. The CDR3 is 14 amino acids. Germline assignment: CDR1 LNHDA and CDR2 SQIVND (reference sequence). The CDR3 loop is CASQQGSSGNTIYF. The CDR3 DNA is TGTGCCAGTCAACAGGGCTCCTCTGGAAACACCATATATTTT.

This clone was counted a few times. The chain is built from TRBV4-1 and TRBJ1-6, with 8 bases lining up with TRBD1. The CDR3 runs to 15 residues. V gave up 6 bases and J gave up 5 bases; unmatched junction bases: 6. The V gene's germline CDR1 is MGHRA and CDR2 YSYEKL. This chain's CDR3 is CASRGDRHDNSPLHF. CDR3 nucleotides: TGCGCCAGCAGGGGGGACAGGCATGATAATTCACCCCTCCACTTT.

The CDR3 loop reads CASSQGQGGVTEAFF. The CDR3, as DNA: TGTGCCAGCAGCCAAGGACAGGGTGGGGTGACTGAAGCTTTCTTT. This chain connects TRBV4-2 to TRBJ1-1; 7 bases agree with TRBD1. Germline assignment: CDR1 LGHNA and CDR2 YNFKEQ. This CDR3 is built from 15 residues. V lost 1 base and J lost 5; bases outside the gene matches: 7.

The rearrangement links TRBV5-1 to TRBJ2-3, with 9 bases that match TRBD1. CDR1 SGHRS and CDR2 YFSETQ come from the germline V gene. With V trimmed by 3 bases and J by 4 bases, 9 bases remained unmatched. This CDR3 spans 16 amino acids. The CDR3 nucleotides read TGCGCCAGCAGCTCACCGGGACAGGGTTACGCAGATACGCAGTATTTT. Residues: CASSSPGQGYADTQYF. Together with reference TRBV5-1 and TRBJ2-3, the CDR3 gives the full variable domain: KAGVTQTPRYLIKTRGQQVTLSCSPISGHRSVSWYQQTPGQGLQFLFEYFSETQRNKGNFPGRFSGRQFSNSRSEMNVSTLELGDSALYLCASSSPGQGYADTQYFGPGTRLTVL.

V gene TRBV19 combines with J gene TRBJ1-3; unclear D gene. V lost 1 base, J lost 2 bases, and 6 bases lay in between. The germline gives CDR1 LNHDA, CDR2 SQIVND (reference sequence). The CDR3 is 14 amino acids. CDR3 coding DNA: TGTGCCAGTAGTATAGGTAAAGCTGGAAACACCATATATTTT. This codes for CASSIGKAGNTIYF.

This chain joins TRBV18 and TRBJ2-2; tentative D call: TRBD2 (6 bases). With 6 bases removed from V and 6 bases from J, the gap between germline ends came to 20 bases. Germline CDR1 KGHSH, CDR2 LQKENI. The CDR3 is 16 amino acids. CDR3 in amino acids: CASSPSQGLGSGELFF. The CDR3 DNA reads TGTGCCAGCTCCCCGTCCCAGGGACTTGGTTCCGGGGAGCTGTTTTTT.

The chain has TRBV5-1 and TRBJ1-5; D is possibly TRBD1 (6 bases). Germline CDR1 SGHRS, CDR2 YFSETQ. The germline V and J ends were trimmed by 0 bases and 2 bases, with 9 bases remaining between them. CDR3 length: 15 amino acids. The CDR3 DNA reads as TGCGCCAGCAGCTTGGACCCAGGGGGCAATCAGCCCCAGCATTTT. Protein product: CASSLDPGGNQPQHF.

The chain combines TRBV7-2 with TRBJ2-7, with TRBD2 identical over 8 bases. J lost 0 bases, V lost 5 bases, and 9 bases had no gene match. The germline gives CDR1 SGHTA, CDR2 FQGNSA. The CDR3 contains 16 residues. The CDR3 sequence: CASSLRGGGSSYEQYF. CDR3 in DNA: TGTGCCAGCAGCCTACGAGGCGGGGGGAGCTCCTACGAGCAGTACTTC. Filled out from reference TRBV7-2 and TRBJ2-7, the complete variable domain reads GAGVSQSPSNKVTEKGKDVELRCDPISGHTALYWYRQSLGQGLEFLIYFQGNSAPDKSGLPSDRFSAERTGGSVSTLTIQRTQQEDSAVYLCASSLRGGGSSYEQYFGPGTRLTVT.

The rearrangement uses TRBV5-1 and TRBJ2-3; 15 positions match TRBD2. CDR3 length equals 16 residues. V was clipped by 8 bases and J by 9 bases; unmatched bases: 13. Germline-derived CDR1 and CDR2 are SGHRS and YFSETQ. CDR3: CASGTSGGPRAETQYF. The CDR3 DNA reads TGCGCCAGTGGGACTAGCGGGGGGCCTAGGGCCGAGACGCAGTATTTT. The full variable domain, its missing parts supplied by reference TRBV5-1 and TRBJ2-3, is KAGVTQTPRYLIKTRGQQVTLSCSPISGHRSVSWYQQTPGQGLQFLFEYFSETQRNKGNFPGRFSGRQFSNSRSEMNVSTLELGDSALYLCASGTSGGPRAETQYFGPGTRLTVL.

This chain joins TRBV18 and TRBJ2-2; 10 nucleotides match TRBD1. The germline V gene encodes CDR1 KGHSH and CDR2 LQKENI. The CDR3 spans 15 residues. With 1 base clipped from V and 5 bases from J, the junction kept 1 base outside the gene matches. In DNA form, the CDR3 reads TGTGCCAGCTCACCACAGGGACAGGGGACCGGGGAGCTGTTTTTT. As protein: CASSPQGQGTGELFF.

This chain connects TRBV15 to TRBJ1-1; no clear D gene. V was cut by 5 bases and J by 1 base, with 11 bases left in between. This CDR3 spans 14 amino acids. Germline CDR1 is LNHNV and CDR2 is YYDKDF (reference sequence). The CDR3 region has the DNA TGTGCCACCAGCGGGCAAGACGGGAACACTGAAGCTTTCTTT. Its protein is CATSGQDGNTEAFF. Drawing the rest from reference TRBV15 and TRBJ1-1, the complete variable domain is DAMVIQNPRYQVTQFGKPVTLSCSQTLNHNVMYWYQQKSSQAPKLLFHYYDKDFNNEADTPDNFQSRRPNTSFCFLDIRSPGLGDTAMYLCATSGQDGNTEAFFGQGTRLTVV.

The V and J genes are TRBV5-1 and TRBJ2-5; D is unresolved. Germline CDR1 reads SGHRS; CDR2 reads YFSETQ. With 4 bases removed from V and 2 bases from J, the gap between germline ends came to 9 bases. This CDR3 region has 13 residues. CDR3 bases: TGCGCCAGCAGCCGGGCCCAACAAGAGACCCAGTACTTC. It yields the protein CASSRAQQETQYF.

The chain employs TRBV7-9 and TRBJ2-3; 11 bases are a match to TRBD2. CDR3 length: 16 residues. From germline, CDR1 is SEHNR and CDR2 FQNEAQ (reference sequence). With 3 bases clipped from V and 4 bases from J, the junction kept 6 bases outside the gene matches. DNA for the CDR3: TGTGCCAGCAGCTTCGGGACTAGCGGAGGAGCAGATACGCAGTATTTT. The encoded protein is CASSFGTSGGADTQYF. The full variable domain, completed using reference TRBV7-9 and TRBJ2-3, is DTGVSQNPRHKITKRGQNVTFRCDPISEHNRLYWYRQTLGQGPEFLTYFQNEAQLEKSRLLSDRFSAERPKGSFSTLEIQRTEQGDSAMYLCASSFGTSGGADTQYFGPGTRLTVL.

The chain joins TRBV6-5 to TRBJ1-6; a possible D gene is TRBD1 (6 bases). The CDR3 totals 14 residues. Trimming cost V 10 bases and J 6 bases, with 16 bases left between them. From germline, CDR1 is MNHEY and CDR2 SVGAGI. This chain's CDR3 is CATALGGGNSPLHF. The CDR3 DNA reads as TGTGCCACCGCCTTAGGGGGGGGTAATTCACCCCTCCACTTT.

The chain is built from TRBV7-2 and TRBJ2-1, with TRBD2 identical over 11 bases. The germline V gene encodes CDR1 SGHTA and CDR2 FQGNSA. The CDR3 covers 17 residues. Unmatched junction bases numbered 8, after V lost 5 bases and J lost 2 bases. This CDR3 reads CASSPVGTSGPYNEQFF. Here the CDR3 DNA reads TGTGCCAGCAGCCCCGTCGGGACTAGCGGACCCTACAATGAGCAGTTCTTC.

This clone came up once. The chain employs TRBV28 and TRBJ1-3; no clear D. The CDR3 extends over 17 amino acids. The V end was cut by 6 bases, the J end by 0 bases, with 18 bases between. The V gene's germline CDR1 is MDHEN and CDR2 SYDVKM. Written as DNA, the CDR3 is TGTGCCAGCAGCCGGGAGCAGGCTATATACTCTGGAAACACCATATATTTT. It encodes CASSREQAIYSGNTIYF.

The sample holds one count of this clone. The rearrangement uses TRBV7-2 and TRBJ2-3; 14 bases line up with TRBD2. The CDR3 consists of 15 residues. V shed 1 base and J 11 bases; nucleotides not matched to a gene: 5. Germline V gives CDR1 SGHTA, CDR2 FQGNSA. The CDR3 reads CASSLGLAGGPKQYF. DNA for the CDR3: TGTGCCAGCAGCTTAGGACTAGCGGGGGGGCCGAAGCAGTATTTT.

For the CDR3, the DNA is TGCAGTGGCGACAGCTACTATGGCTACACCTTC. Translating it yields CSGDSYYGYTF. V and J are TRBV20-1 and TRBJ1-2; weak D call: TRBD1 (5 bases). Germline V gives CDR1 DFQATT, CDR2 SNEGSKA (reference sequence). The CDR3 extends over 11 amino acids. V lost 7 bases, J lost 3 bases, and 9 bases lay in between.

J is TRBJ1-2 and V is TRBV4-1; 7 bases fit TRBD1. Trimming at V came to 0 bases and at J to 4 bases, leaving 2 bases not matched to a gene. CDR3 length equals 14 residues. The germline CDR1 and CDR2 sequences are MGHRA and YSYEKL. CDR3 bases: TGCGCCAGCAGCCAAGAGGGACAGATCTATGGCTACACCTTC. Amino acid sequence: CASSQEGQIYGYTF.

The CDR3 sequence is CASSPGGAGNEKLFF. The CDR3, as DNA: TGTGCCAGCAGCCCGGGGGGGGCGGGAAATGAAAAACTGTTTTTT. The V call is TRBV5-4, the J call TRBJ1-4; D is perhaps TRBD1 (6 bases). The V end lost 4 bases, the J end lost 5 bases, and 15 bases lay between the germline ends. CDR3 length: 15 amino acids. Germline loops: CDR1 SGHNT, CDR2 YYREEE (reference sequence). Supplemented by reference TRBV5-4 and TRBJ1-4, the full variable domain reads ETGVTQSPTHLIKTRGQQVTLRCSSQSGHNTVSWYQQALGQGPQFIFQYYREEENGRGNFPPRFSGLQFPNYSSELNVNALELDDSALYLCASSPGGAGNEKLFFGSGTQLSVL.